These T cell receptor beta chains were read from a single sample in a study of T cell responses to AZD1222 COVID-19 vaccine. Sequencing used immunoSEQ multiplex PCR; TCRdb keeps in-frame clones, though not all of them. Found here are some 130,000 clones, around 90% of them singletons; the top ten hold 1.9%. The input for sequencing was peripheral blood, taken on day 0 of AZD1222 vaccination. These receptors were obtained from an adult in good health. CDR3s include the opening cysteine and the closing phenylalanine or tryptophan. D genes are given only for firm matches. Clone size is given for some rows only: seen once, a few or many times, or a class if the clone is expanded.

j_call,d_call,v_call,clone_size,cdr3_nt,cdr3_aa
TRBJ1-5,.,TRBV7-2,.,TGTGCCAGCAGCTTGGGGGTATTCAATCAGCCCCAGCATTTT,CASSLGVFNQPQHF
TRBJ1-4,TRBD1,TRBV4-1,once,TGCGCCAGCAGCCAGACCCAGGACAGGGGGGATGAAAAACTGTTTTTT,CASSQTQDRGDEKLFF
TRBJ1-1,.,TRBV7-2,.,TGTGCCAGCAGCTTTCGTCTGAACACTGAAGCTTTCTTT,CASSFRLNTEAFF
TRBJ2-7,.,TRBV6-5,.,TGTGCCAGCAGCCGGAGTGGGTACGAGCAGTACTTC,CASSRSGYEQYF
TRBJ1-4,TRBD1,TRBV30,.,TGTGCCTGGAGTTGGGACAGTAATGAAAAACTGTTTTTT,CAWSWDSNEKLFF
TRBJ2-7,.,TRBV24-1,.,TGTGCCACCAGTGACCGGGATGGGGAGCAGTACTTC,CATSDRDGEQYF
TRBJ2-7,.,TRBV6-5,.,TGTGCCAGCAGTCCTACAGGCCAGGGAGCCAACGAGCAGTACTTC,CASSPTGQGANEQYF
TRBJ1-5,TRBD1,TRBV5-6,.,TGTGCCAGCAGCTTTAGGGGTGGGGACAGCTTATATCAGCCCCAGCATTTT,CASSFRGGDSLYQPQHF
TRBJ1-1,.,TRBV5-1,.,TGCGCCAGCAGCGTCGTAGGGGGACCTAACACTGAAGCTTTCTTT,CASSVVGGPNTEAFF
TRBJ1-1,.,TRBV7-2,.,TGTGCCAGCAGCTTACAGGGTACGGACACTGAAGCTTTCTTT,CASSLQGTDTEAFF
TRBJ1-1,.,TRBV7-2,.,TGTGCCAGCAGCTTTGGGGGCAGGGGCACTGAAGCTTTCTTT,CASSFGGRGTEAFF
TRBJ1-5,.,TRBV2,.,TGTGCCAGCGGGGACCGACATAGCAATCAGCCCCAGCATTTT,CASGDRHSNQPQHF
TRBJ2-5,.,TRBV7-8,.,TGTGCCAGCGGCCGGGGGGCGGAGGAGACCCAGTACTTC,CASGRGAEETQYF
TRBJ2-1,TRBD2,TRBV7-2,.,TGTGCCAGCAGCCGCAGGACTAGCGGGGGCGGGTTCTTC,CASSRRTSGGGFF
TRBJ1-6,.,TRBV7-2,.,TGTGCCAGCAGCTCGACCGTCGGGGGAGGGGCAGCCCTCCACTTT,CASSSTVGGGAALHF
TRBJ1-1,.,TRBV6-4,.,TGTGCCAGCAGTCCCGGATCGAGCACTGAAGCTTTCTTT,CASSPGSSTEAFF
TRBJ1-1,.,TRBV5-4,.,TGTGCCAGCAGCCTACAGGACACTGAAGCTTTCTTT,CASSLQDTEAFF
TRBJ1-3,TRBD1,TRBV7-7,once,TGTGCCAGCAGCTTATACAGGGGGGAAGGAAACACCATATATTTT,CASSLYRGEGNTIYF
TRBJ1-1,.,TRBV6-5,.,TGTGCCAGCATAAGGAGGACTGAAGCTTTCTTT,CASIRRTEAFF
TRBJ1-4,.,TRBV6-5,.,TGTGCCAGCAGTTACTCGACAGGTGGTAATGAAAAACTGTTTTTT,CASSYSTGGNEKLFF
TRBJ2-1,TRBD2,TRBV24-1,.,TGTGCCACCAGTGATTTGCAGAGCGGGGCCTACAATGAGCAGTTCTTC,CATSDLQSGAYNEQFF
TRBJ1-1,.,TRBV5-1,.,TGCGCCAGCAGCTTGCAGGTCCTCATGAACACTGAAGCTTTCTTT,CASSLQVLMNTEAFF
TRBJ2-5,.,TRBV5-4,.,TGTGCCAGCAGCTTGCGAGGTTTTGGGACCCAGTACTTC,CASSLRGFGTQYF
TRBJ1-1,.,TRBV9,.,TGTGCCAGCAGCGTAGGCACACAGAACACTGAAGCTTTCTTT,CASSVGTQNTEAFF
TRBJ1-1,TRBD1,TRBV7-9,.,TGTGCCAGCAGCGTCACCGGGACAGGGAACACTGAAGCTTTCTTT,CASSVTGTGNTEAFF
TRBJ1-5,.,TRBV4-1,.,TGCGCCAGCAGCCAAGATTCAAATAGAGGGGCAAGCAATCAGCCCCAGCATTTT,CASSQDSNRGASNQPQHF
TRBJ1-1,.,TRBV7-9,.,TGTGCCAGCAGCTTAGGGGTCAGTGAAGCTTTCTTT,CASSLGVSEAFF
TRBJ1-1,TRBD1,TRBV28,.,TGTGCCAGCAGTTTCACACAGGGGGCCGGAACTACTGAAGCTTTCTTT,CASSFTQGAGTTEAFF
TRBJ2-5,.,TRBV5-4,.,TGTGCCAGCAGCTTGTGGGTCTCCGGGACCCCTCAAGAGACCCAGTACTTC,CASSLWVSGTPQETQYF
TRBJ1-6,.,TRBV27,.,TGTGCCAGCAGTTCCATCACCCGGAGTCAGGGAGGTGCACCCCTCCACTTT,CASSSITRSQGGAPLHF
TRBJ2-7,.,TRBV6-6,.,TGTGCCAGCAGGACGGACTCACCCTACGAGCAGTACTTC,CASRTDSPYEQYF
TRBJ2-1,TRBD2,TRBV19,.,TGTGCCAGTAGTACGCGGACTAGAAACTACAATGAGCAGTTCTTC,CASSTRTRNYNEQFF
TRBJ2-2,TRBD2,TRBV19,few,TGTGCCAGTAGTCCCCACCAGCGGGGGGTTGCCGGGGAGCTGTTTTTT,CASSPHQRGVAGELFF
TRBJ1-2,.,TRBV4-3,.,TGCGCCAGCAGCCAAGAGAAGGGTCGTGGCTATGGCTACACCTTC,CASSQEKGRGYGYTF
TRBJ2-1,.,TRBV5-1,.,TGCGCCAGCAGCGCCCCCTTGGAGGGTAGGGACAATGAGCAGTTCTTC,CASSAPLEGRDNEQFF
TRBJ1-5,.,TRBV18,.,TGTGCCAGCTCACCCGACGGCGGTCAGCCCCAGCATTTT,CASSPDGGQPQHF
TRBJ1-5,TRBD1,TRBV28,few,TGTGCCAGCTTCGGGACAGGGAGCAATCAGCCCCAGCATTTT,CASFGTGSNQPQHF
TRBJ1-2,.,TRBV6-5,.,TGTGCCAGCAGTTACTCCGGGCCCTATGGCTACACCTTC,CASSYSGPYGYTF
TRBJ2-3,TRBD2,TRBV30,.,TGTGCCTGGAGCCGGAGGGGCGGGAGGGCCTCAGATACGCAGTATTTT,CAWSRRGGRASDTQYF
TRBJ1-1,.,TRBV7-2,.,TGTGCCAGCAGCTCCCCCCGCCCCCTCCCGGACATGAACACTGAAGCTTTCTTT,CASSSPRPLPDMNTEAFF
TRBJ1-4,.,TRBV21-1,.,TGTGCCAGCAGCGACCATCCCGGGCAGATGCCTCTGAAGTCTAGAAGTAATGAAAAACTGTTTTTT,CASSDHPGQMPLKSRSNEKLFF
TRBJ1-4,.,TRBV5-5,.,TGTGCCAGCAGCTTGTTGGGGGGCCCAGGAGAAAAACTGTTTTTT,CASSLLGGPGEKLFF
TRBJ1-2,.,TRBV19,.,TGTGCCAGTAGTTGGGGAAAGCGGAATAACTATGGCTACACCTTC,CASSWGKRNNYGYTF
TRBJ2-3,.,TRBV14,.,TGTGCCAGCAGCCAACAGGTCCCGGGGAACACAGATACGCAGTATTTT,CASSQQVPGNTDTQYF
TRBJ1-2,TRBD1,TRBV30,.,TGTGCCCAACCCTTCGGGGGACAGGGGACTAACTATGGCTACACCTTC,CAQPFGGQGTNYGYTF